Listed below are T cell receptor beta chains from one sample, sequenced in a study of graft-versus-host responses after intestinal transplantation. The protocol was immunoSEQ multiplex PCR, while the TCRdb copy is restricted to in-frame clones and leaves out a portion. This sample has fewer than 75,000 clones, with 70% to 90% found just once. The sequences come from PBMCs, collected 26 days after transplant. The receptors stem from a human patient who received an intestinal transplant, so some T cells may come from the graft donor. The CDR3 runs from the conserved cysteine through the conserved F or W. D genes are given only for firm matches. The size field is filled for only some rows; it gives once, few, many or a size class.

>TRBJ1-5|-|-|TRBV4-3
TGCGCCAGCAGCCAAGTCAGGGAGGTCAATCAGCCCCAGCATTTT
CASSQVREVNQPQHF
>TRBJ1-4|TRBD1|-|TRBV7-9
TGTGCCAGCAGCACCGGACAGGGACGGGAAAAACTGTTTTTT
CASSTGQGREKLFF
>TRBJ1-4|TRBD1|-|TRBV5-4
TGTGCCAGCAGCTCCCGGACAGGCACTAATGAAAAACTGTTTTTT
CASSSRTGTNEKLFF
>TRBJ1-1|-|-|TRBV20-1
TGCAGTGCCCGGCAGGGTGAAGCTTTCTTT
CSARQGEAFF
>TRBJ2-3|TRBD2|-|TRBV6-6
TGTGCCAGCAGTTTCGTAGCGGGTGTAGTGGATACGCAGTATTTT
CASSFVAGVVDTQYF
>TRBJ2-7|TRBD2|once|TRBV4-2
TGTGCCAGCAGCCAAGATTCTAGCGGGGGGGCCTACGAGCAGTACTTC
CASSQDSSGGAYEQYF
>TRBJ2-1|TRBD1|few|TRBV4-1
TGCGCCAGCAGCCGAATCGCACAGGGGACCTACAATGAGCAGTTCTTC
CASSRIAQGTYNEQFF
>TRBJ2-3|TRBD1|-|TRBV7-9
TGTGCCAGCAGCTTAGTTGGGGCAGGGGGCGCAGATACGCAGTATTTT
CASSLVGAGGADTQYF
>TRBJ2-3|TRBD1|once|TRBV6-1
TGTGCCAGCAGTGAAGGAGGTGGTGGGACAGGTTTCAAGGATACGCAGTATTTT
CASSEGGGGTGFKDTQYF
>TRBJ2-1|-|-|TRBV5-4
TGTGCCAGCAGCCAAGATGAGATCGCATCTCGGTTCTTC
CASSQDEIASRFF
>TRBJ2-2|TRBD2|-|TRBV9
TGTGCCAGCAGCGTAGCACTAGCGGGGGGCGGCACCGGGGAGCTGTTTTTT
CASSVALAGGGTGELFF